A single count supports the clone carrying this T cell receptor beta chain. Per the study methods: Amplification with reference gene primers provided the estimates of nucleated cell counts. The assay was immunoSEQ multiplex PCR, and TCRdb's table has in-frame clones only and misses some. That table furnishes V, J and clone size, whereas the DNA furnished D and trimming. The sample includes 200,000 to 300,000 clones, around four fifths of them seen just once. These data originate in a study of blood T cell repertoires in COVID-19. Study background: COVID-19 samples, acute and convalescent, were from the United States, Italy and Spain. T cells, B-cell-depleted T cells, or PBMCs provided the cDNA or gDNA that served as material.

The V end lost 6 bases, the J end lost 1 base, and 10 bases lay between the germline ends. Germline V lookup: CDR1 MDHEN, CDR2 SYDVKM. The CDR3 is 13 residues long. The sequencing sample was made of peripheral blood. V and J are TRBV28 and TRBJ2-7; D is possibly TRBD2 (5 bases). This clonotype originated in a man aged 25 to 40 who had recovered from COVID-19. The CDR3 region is CASSRGISYEQYV. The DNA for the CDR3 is TGTGCCAGCAGCCGGGGTATTTCCTACGAGCAGTACGTC.